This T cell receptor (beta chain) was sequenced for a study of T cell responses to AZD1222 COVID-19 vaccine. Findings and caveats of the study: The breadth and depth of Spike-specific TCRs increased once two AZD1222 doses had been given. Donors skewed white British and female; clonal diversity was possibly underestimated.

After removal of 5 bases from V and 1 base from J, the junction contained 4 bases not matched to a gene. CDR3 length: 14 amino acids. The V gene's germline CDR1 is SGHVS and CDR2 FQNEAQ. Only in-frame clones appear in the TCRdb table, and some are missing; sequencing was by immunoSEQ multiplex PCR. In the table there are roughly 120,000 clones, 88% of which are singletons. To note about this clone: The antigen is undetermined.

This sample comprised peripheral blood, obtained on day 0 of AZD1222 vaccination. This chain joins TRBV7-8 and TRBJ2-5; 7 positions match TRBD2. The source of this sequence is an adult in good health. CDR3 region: CASSTSVLQETQYF. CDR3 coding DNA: TGTGCCAGCAGCACTAGCGTACTCCAAGAGACCCAGTACTTC.